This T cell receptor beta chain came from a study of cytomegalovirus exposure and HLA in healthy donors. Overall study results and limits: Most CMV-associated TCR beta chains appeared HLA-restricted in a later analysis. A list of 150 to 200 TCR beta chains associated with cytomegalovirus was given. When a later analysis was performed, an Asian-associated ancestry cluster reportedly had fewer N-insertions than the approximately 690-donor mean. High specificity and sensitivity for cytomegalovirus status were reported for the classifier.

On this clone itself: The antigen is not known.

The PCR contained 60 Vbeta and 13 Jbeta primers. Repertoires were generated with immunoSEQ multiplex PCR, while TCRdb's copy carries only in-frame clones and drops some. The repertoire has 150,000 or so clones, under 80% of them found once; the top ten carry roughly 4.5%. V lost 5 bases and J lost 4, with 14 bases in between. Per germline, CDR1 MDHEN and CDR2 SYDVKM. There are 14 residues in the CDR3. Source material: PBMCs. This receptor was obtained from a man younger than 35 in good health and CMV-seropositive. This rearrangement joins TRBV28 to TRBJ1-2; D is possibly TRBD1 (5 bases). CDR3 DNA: TGTGCCAGCAGTCCCCCGTGGGGCGGCTATGGCTACACCTTC. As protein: CASSPPWGGYGYTF.